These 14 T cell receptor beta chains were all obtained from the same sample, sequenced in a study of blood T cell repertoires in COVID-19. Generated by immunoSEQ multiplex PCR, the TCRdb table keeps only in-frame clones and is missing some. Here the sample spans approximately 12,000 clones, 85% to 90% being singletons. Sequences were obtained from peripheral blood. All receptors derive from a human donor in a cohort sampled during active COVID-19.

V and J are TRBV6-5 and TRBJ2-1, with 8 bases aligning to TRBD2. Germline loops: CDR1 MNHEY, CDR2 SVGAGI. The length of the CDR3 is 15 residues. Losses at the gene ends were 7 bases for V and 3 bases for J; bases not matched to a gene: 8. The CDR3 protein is CASTTGGGYYNEQFF. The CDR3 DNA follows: TGTGCCAGCACTACGGGGGGGGGCTACTACAATGAGCAGTTCTTC.

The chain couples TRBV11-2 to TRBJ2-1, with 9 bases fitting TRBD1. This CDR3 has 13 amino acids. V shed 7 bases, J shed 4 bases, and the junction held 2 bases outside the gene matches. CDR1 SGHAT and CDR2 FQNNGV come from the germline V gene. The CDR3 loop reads CASTTGGYNEQFF. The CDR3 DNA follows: TGTGCCAGCACGACAGGGGGTTACAATGAGCAGTTCTTC. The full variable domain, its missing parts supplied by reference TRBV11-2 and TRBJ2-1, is EAGVAQSPRYKIIEKRQSVAFWCNPISGHATLYWYQQILGQGPKLLIQFQNNGVVDDSQLPKDRFSAERLKGVDSTLKIQPAKLEDSAVYLCASTTGGYNEQFFGPGTRLTVL.

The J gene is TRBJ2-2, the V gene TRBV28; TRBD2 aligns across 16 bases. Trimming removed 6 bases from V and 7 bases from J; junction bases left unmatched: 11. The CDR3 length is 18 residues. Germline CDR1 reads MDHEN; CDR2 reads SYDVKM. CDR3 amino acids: CASSKTSGLAGGGGELFF. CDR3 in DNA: TGTGCCAGCAGCAAAACCTCGGGACTAGCGGGAGGGGGCGGGGAGCTGTTTTTT.

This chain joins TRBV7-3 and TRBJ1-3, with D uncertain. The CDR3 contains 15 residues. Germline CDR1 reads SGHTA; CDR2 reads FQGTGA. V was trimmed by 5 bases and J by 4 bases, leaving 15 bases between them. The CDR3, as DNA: TGTGCCAGCAGCCGAGACGAAGCGCCCGGAAACACCATATATTTT. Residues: CASSRDEAPGNTIYF.

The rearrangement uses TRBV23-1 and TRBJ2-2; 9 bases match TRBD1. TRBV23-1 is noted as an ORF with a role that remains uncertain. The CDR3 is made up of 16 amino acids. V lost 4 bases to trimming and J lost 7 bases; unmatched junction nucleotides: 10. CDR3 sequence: CASSPNGTGSSGELFF. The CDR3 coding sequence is TGCGCCAGCAGTCCTAACGGGACAGGGAGTAGCGGGGAGCTGTTTTTT.

The chain's CDR3 is CASSNPGRGEKLFF. CDR3 nucleotides: TGTGCCAGCAGTAATCCCGGGAGGGGCGAAAAACTGTTTTTT. The rearrangement uses TRBV27 and TRBJ1-4, with D tentatively TRBD1 (5 bases). The CDR3 covers 14 residues. Looked up from germline, CDR1 is MNHEY and CDR2 is SMNVEV (reference sequence). V was cut by 5 bases and J by 8 bases, with 15 bases left in between.

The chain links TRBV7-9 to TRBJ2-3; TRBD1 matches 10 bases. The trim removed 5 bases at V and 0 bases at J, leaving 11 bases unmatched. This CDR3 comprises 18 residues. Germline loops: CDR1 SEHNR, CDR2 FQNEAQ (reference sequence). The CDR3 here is CASSLGQGGTPSTDTQYF. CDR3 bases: TGTGCCAGCAGCCTAGGACAGGGGGGAACCCCTAGCACAGATACGCAGTATTTT.

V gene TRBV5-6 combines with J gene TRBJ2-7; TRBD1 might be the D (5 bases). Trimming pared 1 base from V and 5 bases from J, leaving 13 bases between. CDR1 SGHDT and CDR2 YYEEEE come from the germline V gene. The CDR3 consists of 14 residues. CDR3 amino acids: CASSLIVGVHEQYF. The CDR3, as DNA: TGTGCCAGCAGCTTGATTGTAGGGGTCCACGAGCAGTACTTC.

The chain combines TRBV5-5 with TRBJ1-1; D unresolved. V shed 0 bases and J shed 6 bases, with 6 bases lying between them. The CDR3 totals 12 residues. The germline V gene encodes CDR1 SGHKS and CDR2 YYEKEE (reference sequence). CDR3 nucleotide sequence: TGTGCCAGCAGCTTGGTAGTGGCTGAAGCTTTCTTT. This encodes CASSLVVAEAFF.

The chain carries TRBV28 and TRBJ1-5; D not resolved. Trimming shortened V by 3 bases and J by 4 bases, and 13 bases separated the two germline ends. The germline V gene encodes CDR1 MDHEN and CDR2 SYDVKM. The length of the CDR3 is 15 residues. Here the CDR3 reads CASSFRGFGNQPQHF. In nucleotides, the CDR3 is TGTGCCAGCAGTTTTCGGGGTTTCGGGAATCAGCCCCAGCATTTT.

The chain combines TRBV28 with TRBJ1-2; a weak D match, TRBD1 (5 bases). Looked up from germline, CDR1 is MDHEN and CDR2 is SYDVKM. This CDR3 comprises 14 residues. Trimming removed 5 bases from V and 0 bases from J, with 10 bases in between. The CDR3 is CASSAGAANYGYTF. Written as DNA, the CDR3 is TGTGCCAGCAGTGCTGGGGCTGCTAACTATGGCTACACCTTC.

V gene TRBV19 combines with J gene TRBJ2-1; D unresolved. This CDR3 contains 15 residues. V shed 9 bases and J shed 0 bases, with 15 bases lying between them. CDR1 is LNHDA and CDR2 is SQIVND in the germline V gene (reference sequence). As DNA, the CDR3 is TGTGCCAGCCAATTACAGTCAAACTCCTACAATGAGCAGTTCTTC. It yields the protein CASQLQSNSYNEQFF.

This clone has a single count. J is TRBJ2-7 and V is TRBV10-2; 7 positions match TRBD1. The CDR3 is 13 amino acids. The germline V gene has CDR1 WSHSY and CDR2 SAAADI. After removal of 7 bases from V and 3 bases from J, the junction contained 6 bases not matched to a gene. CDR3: CASTIGQDYEQYF. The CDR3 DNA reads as TGCGCCAGCACCATAGGACAGGACTACGAGCAGTACTTC.

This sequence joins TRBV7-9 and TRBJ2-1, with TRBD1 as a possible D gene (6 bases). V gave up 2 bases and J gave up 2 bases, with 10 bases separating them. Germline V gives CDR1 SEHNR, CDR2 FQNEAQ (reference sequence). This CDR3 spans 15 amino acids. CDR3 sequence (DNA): TGTGCCAGCAGCTTACCGGACAGTACCTACAATGAGCAGTTCTTC. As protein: CASSLPDSTYNEQFF.